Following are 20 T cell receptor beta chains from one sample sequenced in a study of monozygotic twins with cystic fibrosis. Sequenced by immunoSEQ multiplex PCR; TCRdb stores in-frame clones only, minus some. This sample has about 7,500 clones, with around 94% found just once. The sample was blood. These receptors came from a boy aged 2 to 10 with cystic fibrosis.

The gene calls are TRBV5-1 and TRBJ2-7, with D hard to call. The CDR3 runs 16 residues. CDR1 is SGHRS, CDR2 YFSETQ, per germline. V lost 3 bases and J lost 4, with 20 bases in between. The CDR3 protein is CASSSRAPLEMYEQYF. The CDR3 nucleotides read TGCGCCAGCAGCTCCCGGGCCCCTCTTGAAATGTACGAGCAGTACTTC.

The CDR3 sequence is CASKPSGGARGYEQYF. As DNA, the CDR3 is TGTGCCAGCAAACCTAGCGGGGGGGCTCGAGGATACGAGCAGTACTTC. This chain joins TRBV2 and TRBJ2-7; 12 bases are a match to TRBD2. The CDR3 extends over 16 amino acids. V lost 7 bases to trimming and J lost 4 bases; unmatched junction nucleotides: 11. Looked up from germline, CDR1 is SNHLY and CDR2 is FYNNEI.

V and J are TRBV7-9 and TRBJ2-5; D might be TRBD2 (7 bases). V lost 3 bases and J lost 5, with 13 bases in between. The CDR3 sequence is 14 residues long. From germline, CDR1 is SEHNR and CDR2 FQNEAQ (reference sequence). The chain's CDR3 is CASSLAGARETQYF. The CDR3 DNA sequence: TGTGCCAGCAGCTTGGCGGGGGCAAGGGAGACCCAGTACTTC. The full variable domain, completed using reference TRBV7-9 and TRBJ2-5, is DTGVSQNPRHKITKRGQNVTFRCDPISEHNRLYWYRQTLGQGPEFLTYFQNEAQLEKSRLLSDRFSAERPKGSFSTLEIQRTEQGDSAMYLCASSLAGARETQYFGPGTRLLVL.

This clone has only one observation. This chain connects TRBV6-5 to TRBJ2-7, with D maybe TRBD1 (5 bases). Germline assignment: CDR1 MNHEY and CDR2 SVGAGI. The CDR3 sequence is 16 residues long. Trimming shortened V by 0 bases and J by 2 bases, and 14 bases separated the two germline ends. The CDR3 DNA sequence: TGTGCCAGCAGTTACTCCGTACCCGACAGAGCCTACGAGCAGTACTTC. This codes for CASSYSVPDRAYEQYF.

CDR3 region: CASLTPGRSYTF. The CDR3 DNA is TGTGCCAGCCTCACTCCCGGCAGAAGCTACACCTTC. The rearrangement links TRBV6-5 to TRBJ1-2; D is unresolved. The CDR3 spans 12 residues. Germline CDR1 and CDR2: MNHEY and SVGAGI. V was cut by 8 bases and J by 9 bases, with 16 bases left in between.

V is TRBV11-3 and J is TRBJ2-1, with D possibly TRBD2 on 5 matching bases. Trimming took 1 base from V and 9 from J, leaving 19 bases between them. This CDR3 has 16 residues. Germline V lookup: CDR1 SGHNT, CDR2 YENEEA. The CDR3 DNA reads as TGTGCCAGCAGCTTAGTTAGCCCTTACTCGGGGTCTGAGCAGTTCTTC. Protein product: CASSLVSPYSGSEQFF.

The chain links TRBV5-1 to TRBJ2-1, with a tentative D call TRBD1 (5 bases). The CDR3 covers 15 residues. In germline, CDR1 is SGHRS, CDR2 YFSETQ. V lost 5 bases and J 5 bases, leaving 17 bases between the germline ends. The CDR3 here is CASRQRTSSNNEQFF. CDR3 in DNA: TGCGCCAGCAGGCAACGGACAAGTTCAAACAATGAGCAGTTCTTC.

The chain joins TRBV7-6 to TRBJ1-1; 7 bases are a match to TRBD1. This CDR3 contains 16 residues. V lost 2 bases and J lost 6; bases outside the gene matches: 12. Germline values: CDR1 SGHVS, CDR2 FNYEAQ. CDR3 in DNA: TGTGCCAGCAGCTTAACGAAAAACAGGGGCGTCGCTGAAGCTTTCTTT. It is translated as CASSLTKNRGVAEAFF.

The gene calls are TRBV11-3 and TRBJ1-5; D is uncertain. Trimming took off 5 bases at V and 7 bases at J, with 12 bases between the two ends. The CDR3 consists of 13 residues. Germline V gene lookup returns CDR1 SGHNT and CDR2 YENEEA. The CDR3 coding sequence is TGTGCCAGCAGCGCCTATCAAGGGCAGCCCCAGCATTTT. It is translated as CASSAYQGQPQHF.

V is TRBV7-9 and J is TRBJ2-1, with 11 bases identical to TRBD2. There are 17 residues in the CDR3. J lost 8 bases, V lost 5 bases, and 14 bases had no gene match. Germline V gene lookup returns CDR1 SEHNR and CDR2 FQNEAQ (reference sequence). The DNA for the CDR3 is TGTGCCAGCAGCCCCCGATACTCCGGGACTAGCGGTCATGAGCAGTTCTTC. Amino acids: CASSPRYSGTSGHEQFF.

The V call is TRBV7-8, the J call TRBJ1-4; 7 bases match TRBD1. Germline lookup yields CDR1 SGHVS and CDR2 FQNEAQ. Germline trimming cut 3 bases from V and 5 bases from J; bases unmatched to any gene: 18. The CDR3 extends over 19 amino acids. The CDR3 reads CASSFRDPGQHFKNEKLFF. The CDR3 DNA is TGTGCCAGCAGCTTCCGGGACCCGGGACAGCATTTTAAAAATGAAAAACTGTTTTTT.

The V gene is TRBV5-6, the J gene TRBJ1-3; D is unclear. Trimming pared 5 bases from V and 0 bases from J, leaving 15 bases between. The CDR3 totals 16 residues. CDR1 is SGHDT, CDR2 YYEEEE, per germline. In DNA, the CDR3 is TGTGCCAGCAGTTACCTAGGACTCAGCTCTGGAAACACCATATATTTT. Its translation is CASSYLGLSSGNTIYF.

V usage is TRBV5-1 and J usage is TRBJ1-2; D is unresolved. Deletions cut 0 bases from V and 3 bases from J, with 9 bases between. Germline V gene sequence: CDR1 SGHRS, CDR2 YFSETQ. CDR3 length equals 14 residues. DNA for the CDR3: TGCGCCAGCAGCTTGGGCAGCCCTGACTATGGCTACACCTTC. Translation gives CASSLGSPDYGYTF. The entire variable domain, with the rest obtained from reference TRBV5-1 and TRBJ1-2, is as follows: KAGVTQTPRYLIKTRGQQVTLSCSPISGHRSVSWYQQTPGQGLQFLFEYFSETQRNKGNFPGRFSGRQFSNSRSEMNVSTLELGDSALYLCASSLGSPDYGYTFGSGTRLTVV.

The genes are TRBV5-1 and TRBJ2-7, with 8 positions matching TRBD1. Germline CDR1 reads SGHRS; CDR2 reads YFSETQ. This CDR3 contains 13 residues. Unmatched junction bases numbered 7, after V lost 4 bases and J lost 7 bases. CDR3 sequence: CASSPTGVEEQYF. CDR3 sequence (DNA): TGCGCCAGCAGCCCGACAGGGGTGGAGGAGCAGTACTTC.

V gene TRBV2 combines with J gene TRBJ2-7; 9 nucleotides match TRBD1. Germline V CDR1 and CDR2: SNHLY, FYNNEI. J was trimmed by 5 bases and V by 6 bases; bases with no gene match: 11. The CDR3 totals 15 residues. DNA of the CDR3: TGTGCCAGCAGGGGGGGGACAGGGAGGTCCAACGAGCAGTACTTC. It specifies CASRGGTGRSNEQYF.

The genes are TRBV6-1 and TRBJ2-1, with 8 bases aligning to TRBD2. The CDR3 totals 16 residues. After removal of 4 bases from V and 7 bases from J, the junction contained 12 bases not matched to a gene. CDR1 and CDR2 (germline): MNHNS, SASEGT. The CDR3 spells CASSGGAGEPGNEQFF. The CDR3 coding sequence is TGTGCCAGCAGTGGAGGAGCGGGGGAACCGGGGAATGAGCAGTTCTTC.

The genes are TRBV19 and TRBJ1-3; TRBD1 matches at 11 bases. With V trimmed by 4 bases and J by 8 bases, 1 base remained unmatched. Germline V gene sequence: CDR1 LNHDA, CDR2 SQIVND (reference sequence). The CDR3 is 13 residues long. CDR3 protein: CASSTGQGDTIYF. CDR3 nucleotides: TGTGCCAGTAGTACGGGACAGGGGGACACCATATATTTT.

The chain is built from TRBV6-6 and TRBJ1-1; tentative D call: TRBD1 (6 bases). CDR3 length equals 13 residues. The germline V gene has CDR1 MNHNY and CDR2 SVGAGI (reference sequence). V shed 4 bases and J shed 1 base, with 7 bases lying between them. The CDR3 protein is CASSFRGNTEAFF. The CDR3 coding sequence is TGTGCCAGCAGTTTCAGGGGGAACACTGAAGCTTTCTTT.

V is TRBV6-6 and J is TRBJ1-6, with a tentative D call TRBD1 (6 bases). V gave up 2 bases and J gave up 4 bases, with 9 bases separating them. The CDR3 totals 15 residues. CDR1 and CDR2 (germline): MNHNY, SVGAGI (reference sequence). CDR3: CASSYAGTYNSPLHF. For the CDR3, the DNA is TGTGCCAGCAGTTACGCCGGGACATATAATTCACCCCTCCACTTT.

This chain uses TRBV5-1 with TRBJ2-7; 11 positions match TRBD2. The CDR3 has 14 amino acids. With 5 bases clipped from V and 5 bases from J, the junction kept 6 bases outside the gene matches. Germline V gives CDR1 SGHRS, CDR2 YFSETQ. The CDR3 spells CASSAGLAADEQYF. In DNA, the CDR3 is TGCGCCAGCAGTGCGGGACTAGCGGCCGACGAGCAGTACTTC.